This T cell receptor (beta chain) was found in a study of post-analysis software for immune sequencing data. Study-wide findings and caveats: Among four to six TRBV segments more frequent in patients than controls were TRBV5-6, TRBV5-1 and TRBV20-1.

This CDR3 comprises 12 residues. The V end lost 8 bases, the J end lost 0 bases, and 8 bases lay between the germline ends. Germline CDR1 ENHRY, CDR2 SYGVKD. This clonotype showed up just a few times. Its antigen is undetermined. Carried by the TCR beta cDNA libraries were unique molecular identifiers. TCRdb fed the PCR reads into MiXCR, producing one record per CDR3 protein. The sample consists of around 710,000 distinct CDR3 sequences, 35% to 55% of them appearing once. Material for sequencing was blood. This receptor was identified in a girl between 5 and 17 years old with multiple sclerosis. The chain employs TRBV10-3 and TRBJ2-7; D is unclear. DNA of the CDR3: TGTGCCATCTCGCAGGACTCCTACGAGCAGTACTTC. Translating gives CAISQDSYEQYF.